The rows below give T cell receptor beta chains drawn from one sample of a study of OX40 agonist ivuxolimab in advanced cancers. The assay was immunoSEQ multiplex PCR, and TCRdb's table has in-frame clones only and misses some. The data show more than 70,000 clones, approximately 84% seen once. This specimen was CD4+ or CD8+ T cells sorted from blood, taken in a trial of the OX40 agonist ivuxolimab. All receptors come from an adult with an advanced solid tumor such as melanoma, head and neck, liver or kidney cancer. CDR3s include the opening cysteine and the closing phenylalanine or tryptophan. The D gene is left open where the match is weak. The size entry is marked missing in some rows and otherwise reads once, few, many or a size class.

V gene,J gene,CDR3 length,clone size,D gene,CDR3 protein,CDR3 DNA
TRBV6-5,TRBJ1-1,14,-,TRBD1,CASSYSNRGTEAFF,TGTGCCAGCAGTTATTCTAACAGGGGGACTGAAGCTTTCTTT
TRBV27,TRBJ2-3,14,-,TRBD1,CASSSPGQPKTQYF,TGTGCCAGCAGTTCGCCGGGACAGCCGAAAACGCAGTATTTT
TRBV2,TRBJ2-2,12,once,-,CASSALAGELFF,TGTGCCAGCAGTGCTCTTGCCGGGGAGCTGTTTTTT
TRBV19,TRBJ1-1,14,once,-,CASTQGRGNTEAFF,TGTGCCAGTACACAAGGGAGGGGGAACACTGAAGCTTTCTTT
TRBV6-5,TRBJ2-1,15,-,TRBD2,CASSYGLAGGPEQFF,TGTGCCAGCAGTTACGGACTAGCGGGAGGGCCTGAGCAGTTCTTC
TRBV10-3,TRBJ2-1,15,-,-,CAISGLVGSYNEQFF,TGTGCCATCAGTGGACTGGTGGGGTCCTACAATGAGCAGTTCTTC
TRBV19,TRBJ1-1,14,few,-,CASSPRQAVPEAFF,TGTGCCAGTAGTCCTCGACAGGCAGTTCCTGAAGCTTTCTTT
TRBV29-1,TRBJ2-7,14,-,TRBD2,CSVVVGLAGDEQYF,TGCAGCGTTGTGGTGGGACTAGCGGGAGACGAGCAGTACTTC
TRBV6-5,TRBJ1-3,16,once,-,CASSYRGDNSGNTIYF,TGTGCCAGCAGTTACAGAGGAGATAACTCTGGAAACACCATATATTTT
TRBV30,TRBJ2-1,10,-,-,CAGGAGEQFF,TGTGCCGGGGGGGCGGGGGAGCAGTTCTTC
TRBV7-8,TRBJ2-5,13,-,-,CASSLGEPGTQYF,TGTGCCAGCAGCTTAGGGGAACCCGGGACCCAGTACTTC
TRBV4-1,TRBJ1-4,16,-,-,CASSQVGTGKGEKLFF,TGCGCCAGCAGCCAAGTAGGAACAGGGAAGGGTGAAAAACTGTTTTTT
TRBV11-2,TRBJ2-5,13,-,TRBD1,CASSLTGSETQYF,TGTGCCAGCAGCTTGACAGGGTCGGAGACCCAGTACTTC
TRBV29-1,TRBJ2-7,13,-,-,CSVRQDLVYEQYF,TGCAGCGTTCGACAGGATCTTGTTTACGAGCAGTACTTC
TRBV4-3,TRBJ2-5,15,-,-,CASSQTLSAPTTQYF,TGCGCCAGCAGCCAGACCTTGAGCGCCCCTACTACCCAGTACTTC
TRBV18,TRBJ1-1,13,few,TRBD1,CAAAQGANTEAFF,TGTGCCGCGGCCCAGGGGGCCAACACTGAAGCTTTCTTT
TRBV18,TRBJ1-2,14,-,-,CASSPRSGNYGYTF,TGTGCCAGCTCACCACGGTCAGGGAACTATGGCTACACCTTC
TRBV27,TRBJ1-3,16,-,-,CASSLRGPSSGNTIYF,TGTGCCAGCAGTTTACGCGGGCCAAGCTCTGGAAACACCATATATTTT
TRBV19,TRBJ2-1,15,-,-,CASSPRRGPYNEQFF,TGTGCCAGTAGTCCCCGGCGGGGTCCTTACAATGAGCAGTTCTTC
TRBV28,TRBJ1-1,13,-,-,CASSLVLQTEAFF,TGTGCCAGCAGTTTAGTCCTACAGACTGAAGCTTTCTTT
TRBV6-1,TRBJ1-5,15,-,-,CASRRLGVSNQPQHF,TGTGCCAGCAGGCGCCTGGGGGTAAGCAATCAGCCCCAGCATTTT
TRBV6-5,TRBJ2-3,16,-,TRBD2,CASSYSQRGGTDTQYF,TGTGCCAGCAGTTACTCTCAACGGGGGGGGACAGATACGCAGTATTTT
TRBV7-8,TRBJ2-7,14,few,TRBD2,CASSVTSGTYEQYF,TGTGCCAGCAGCGTGACTAGCGGTACTTACGAGCAGTACTTC
TRBV6-1,TRBJ2-1,13,-,TRBD2,CASGLAGKNEQFF,TGTGCCAGTGGACTAGCGGGAAAGAATGAGCAGTTCTTC
TRBV28,TRBJ1-5,15,-,-,CASRPGASGNQPQHF,TGTGCCAGCAGACCGGGGGCGAGTGGCAATCAGCCCCAGCATTTT
TRBV7-6,TRBJ2-1,14,few,TRBD2,CATSGGVIDNEQFF,TGTGCCACCTCGGGGGGGGTGATAGACAATGAGCAGTTCTTC
TRBV5-1,TRBJ1-4,12,-,-,CASSHPSGVLFF,TGCGCCAGCAGCCATCCTTCGGGTGTACTGTTTTTT
TRBV28,TRBJ2-7,13,-,TRBD1,CASRNTGAVEQYF,TGTGCCAGCAGGAATACAGGGGCCGTCGAGCAGTACTTC
TRBV7-2,TRBJ1-2,14,-,TRBD1,CASSLGQGARGYTF,TGTGCCAGCAGCTTAGGCCAGGGGGCAAGGGGCTACACCTTC
TRBV19,TRBJ1-3,15,-,-,CASSIVTGPGNTIYF,TGTGCCAGTAGTATCGTTACAGGACCTGGAAACACCATATATTTT